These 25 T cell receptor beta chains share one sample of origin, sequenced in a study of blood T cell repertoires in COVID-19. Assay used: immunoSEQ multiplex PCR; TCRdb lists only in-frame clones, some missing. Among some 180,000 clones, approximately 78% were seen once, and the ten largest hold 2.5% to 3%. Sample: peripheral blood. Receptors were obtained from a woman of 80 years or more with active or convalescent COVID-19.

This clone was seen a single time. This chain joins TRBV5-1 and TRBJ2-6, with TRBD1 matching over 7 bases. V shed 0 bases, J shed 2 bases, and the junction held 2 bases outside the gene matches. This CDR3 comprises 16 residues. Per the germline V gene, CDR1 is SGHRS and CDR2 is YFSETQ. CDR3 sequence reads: CASSLAQGAGANVLTF. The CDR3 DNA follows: TGCGCCAGCAGCTTGGCCCAGGGGGCTGGGGCCAACGTCCTGACTTTC.

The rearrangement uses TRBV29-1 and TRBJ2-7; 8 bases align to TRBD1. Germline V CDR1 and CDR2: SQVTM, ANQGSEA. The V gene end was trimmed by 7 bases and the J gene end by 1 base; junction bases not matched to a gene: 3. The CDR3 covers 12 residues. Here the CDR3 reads CSGGTGSYEQYF. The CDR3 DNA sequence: TGCAGCGGCGGGACAGGTTCCTACGAGCAGTACTTC.

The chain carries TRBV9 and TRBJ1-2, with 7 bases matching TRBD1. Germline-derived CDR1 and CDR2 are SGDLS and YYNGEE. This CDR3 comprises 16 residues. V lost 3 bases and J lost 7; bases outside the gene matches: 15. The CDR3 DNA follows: TGTGCCAGCAGCGCCGACCAGGGCAGGGGGAATACTGGCTACACCTTC. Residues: CASSADQGRGNTGYTF.

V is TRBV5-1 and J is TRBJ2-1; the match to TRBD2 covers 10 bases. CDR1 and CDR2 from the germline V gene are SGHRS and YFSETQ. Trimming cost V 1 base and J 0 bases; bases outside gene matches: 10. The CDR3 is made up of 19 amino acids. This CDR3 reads CASSLKRGGPQSSYNEQFF. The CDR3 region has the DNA TGCGCCAGCAGCTTGAAGCGGGGGGGGCCCCAAAGCTCCTACAATGAGCAGTTCTTC.

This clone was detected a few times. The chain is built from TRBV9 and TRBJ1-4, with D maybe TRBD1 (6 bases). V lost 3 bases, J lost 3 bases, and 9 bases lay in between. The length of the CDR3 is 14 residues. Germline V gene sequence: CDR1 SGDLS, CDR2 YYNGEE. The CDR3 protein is CASSAGQSNEKLFF. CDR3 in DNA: TGTGCCAGCAGCGCAGGACAGTCTAATGAAAAACTGTTTTTT.

In nucleotides, the CDR3 is TGCGCCAGCAGCCCGGAAGGCGGCGGGGGTACTGAAGCTTTCTTT. Its protein product is CASSPEGGGGTEAFF. The V gene is TRBV5-1, the J gene TRBJ1-1, with D possibly matching TRBD1 (5 bases). V was clipped by 4 bases and J by 5 bases, with 18 bases between them. Germline V gene sequence: CDR1 SGHRS, CDR2 YFSETQ. This CDR3 has 15 residues.

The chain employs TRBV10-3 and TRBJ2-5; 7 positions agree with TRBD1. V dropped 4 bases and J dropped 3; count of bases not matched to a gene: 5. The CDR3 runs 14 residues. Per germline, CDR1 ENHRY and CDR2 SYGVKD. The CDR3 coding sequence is TGTGCCATCAGTGTAGGGGACAGTAAAGAGACCCAGTACTTC. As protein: CAISVGDSKETQYF.

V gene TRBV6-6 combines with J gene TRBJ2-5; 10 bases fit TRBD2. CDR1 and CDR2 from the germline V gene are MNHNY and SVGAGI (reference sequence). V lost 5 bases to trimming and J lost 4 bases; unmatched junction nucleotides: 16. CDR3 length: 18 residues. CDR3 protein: CASSRRYSGGTFPETQYF. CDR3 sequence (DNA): TGTGCCAGCAGTCGACGCTATAGCGGGGGGACTTTCCCAGAGACCCAGTACTTC.

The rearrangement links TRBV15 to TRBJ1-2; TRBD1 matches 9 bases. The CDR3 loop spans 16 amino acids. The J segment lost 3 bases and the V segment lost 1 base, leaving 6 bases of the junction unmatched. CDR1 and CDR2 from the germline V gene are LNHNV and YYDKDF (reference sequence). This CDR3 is CATSRGPGQGDYGYTF. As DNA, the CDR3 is TGTGCCACCAGCAGAGGGCCGGGACAGGGAGACTATGGCTACACCTTC.

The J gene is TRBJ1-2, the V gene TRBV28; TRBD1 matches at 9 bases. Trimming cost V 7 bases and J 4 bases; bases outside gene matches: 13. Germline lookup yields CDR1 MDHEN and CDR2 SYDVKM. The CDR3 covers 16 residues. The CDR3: CASTFVGTGTIYGYTF. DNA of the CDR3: TGTGCCAGCACTTTTGTTGGGACAGGGACGATCTATGGCTACACCTTC.

CDR3 residues: CASSRDRNSPLHF. The CDR3 DNA is TGTGCCAGCAGTCGGGACAGAAATTCACCCCTCCACTTT. This chain joins TRBV2 and TRBJ1-6; 7 bases match TRBD1. The CDR3 sequence is 13 residues long. Trimming removed 5 bases from V and 7 bases from J; junction bases left unmatched: 2. Per the germline V gene, CDR1 is SNHLY and CDR2 is FYNNEI. Filled out from reference TRBV2 and TRBJ1-6, the complete variable domain reads EPEVTQTPSHQVTQMGQEVILRCVPISNHLYFYWYRQILGQKVEFLVSFYNNEISEKSEIFDDQFSVERPDGSNFTLKIRSTKLEDSAMYFCASSRDRNSPLHFGNGTRLTVT.

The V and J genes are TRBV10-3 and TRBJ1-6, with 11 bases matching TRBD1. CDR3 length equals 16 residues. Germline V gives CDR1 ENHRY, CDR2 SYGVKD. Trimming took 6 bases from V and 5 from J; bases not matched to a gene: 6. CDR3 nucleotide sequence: TGTGCCATCAGCCCGGGACAGGGGGGGAATAATTCACCCCTCCACTTT. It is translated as CAISPGQGGNNSPLHF.

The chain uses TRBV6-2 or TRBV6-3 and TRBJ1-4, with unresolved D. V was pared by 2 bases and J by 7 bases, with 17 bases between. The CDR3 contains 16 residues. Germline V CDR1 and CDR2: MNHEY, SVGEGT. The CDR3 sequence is CASSYATTLRVEKLFF. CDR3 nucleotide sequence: TGTGCCAGCAGTTACGCCACCACCCTTCGGGTTGAAAAACTGTTTTTT.

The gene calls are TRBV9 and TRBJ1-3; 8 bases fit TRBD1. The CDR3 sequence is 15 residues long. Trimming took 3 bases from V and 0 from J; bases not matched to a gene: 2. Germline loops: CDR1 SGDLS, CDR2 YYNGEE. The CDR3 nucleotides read TGTGCCAGCAGCGGACAGGGGTACTCTGGAAACACCATATATTTT. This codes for CASSGQGYSGNTIYF.

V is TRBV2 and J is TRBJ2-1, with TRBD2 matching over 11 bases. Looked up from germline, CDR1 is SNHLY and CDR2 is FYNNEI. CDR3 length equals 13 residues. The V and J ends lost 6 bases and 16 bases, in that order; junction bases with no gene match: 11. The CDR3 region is CASSLTTSGGYFF. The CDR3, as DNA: TGTGCCAGCAGCCTAACCACTAGCGGGGGTTATTTCTTC.

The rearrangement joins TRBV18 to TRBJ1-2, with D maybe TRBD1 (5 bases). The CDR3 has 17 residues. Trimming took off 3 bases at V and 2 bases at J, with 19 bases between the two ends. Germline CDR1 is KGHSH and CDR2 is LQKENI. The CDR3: CASSPPLRGKDNYGYTF. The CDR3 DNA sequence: TGTGCCAGCTCACCCCCTTTGCGGGGCAAGGACAACTATGGCTACACCTTC.

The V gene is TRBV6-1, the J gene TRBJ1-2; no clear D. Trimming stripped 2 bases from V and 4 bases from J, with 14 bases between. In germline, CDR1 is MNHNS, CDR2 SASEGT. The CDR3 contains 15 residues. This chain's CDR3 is CASSEILDGSYGYTF. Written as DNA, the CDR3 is TGTGCCAGCAGTGAAATTCTTGATGGTAGCTATGGCTACACCTTC.

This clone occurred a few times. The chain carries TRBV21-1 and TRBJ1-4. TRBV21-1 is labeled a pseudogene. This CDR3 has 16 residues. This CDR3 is CASSKYARSPNEKLFF. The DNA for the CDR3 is TGTGCCAGCAGCAAGTACGCCCGGTCACCTAATGAAAAACTGTTTTTT.

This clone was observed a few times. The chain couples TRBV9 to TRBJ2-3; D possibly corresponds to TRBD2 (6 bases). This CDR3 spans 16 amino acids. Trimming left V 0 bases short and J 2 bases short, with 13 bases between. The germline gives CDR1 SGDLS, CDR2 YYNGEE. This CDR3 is CASSVGGGGTTDTQYF. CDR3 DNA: TGTGCCAGCAGCGTAGGGGGCGGCGGGACCACAGATACGCAGTATTTT.

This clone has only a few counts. The CDR3 region has the DNA TGTGCCAGCCGATCTGGCACCACAGATACGCAGTATTTT. Protein product: CASRSGTTDTQYF. The chain couples TRBV9 to TRBJ2-3; unclear D gene. This CDR3 is built from 13 residues. Germline CDR1 reads SGDLS; CDR2 reads YYNGEE. Deletions cut 7 bases from V and 2 bases from J, with 11 bases between.

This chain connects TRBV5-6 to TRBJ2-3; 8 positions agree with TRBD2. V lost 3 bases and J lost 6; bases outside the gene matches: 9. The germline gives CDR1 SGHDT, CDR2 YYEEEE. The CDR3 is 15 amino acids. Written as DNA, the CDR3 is TGTGCCAGCAGCTCCTGGACTAGCCACCAGGATACGCAGTATTTT. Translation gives CASSSWTSHQDTQYF.

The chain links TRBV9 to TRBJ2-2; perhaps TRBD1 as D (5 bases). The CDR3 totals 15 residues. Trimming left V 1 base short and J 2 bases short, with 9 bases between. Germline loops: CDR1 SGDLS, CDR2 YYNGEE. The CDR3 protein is CASSVLGANTGELFF. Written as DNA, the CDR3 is TGTGCCAGCAGCGTATTAGGGGCAAACACCGGGGAGCTGTTTTTT.

The CDR3 DNA reads TGTGCCGCGGCCCCGACAGGTTATAGCAATCAGCCCCAGCATTTT. The encoded protein is CAAAPTGYSNQPQHF. This chain joins TRBV6-5 and TRBJ1-5; D might be TRBD1 (6 bases). Trimming took off 11 bases at V and 0 bases at J, with 17 bases between the two ends. The CDR3 is 15 amino acids. From germline, CDR1 is MNHEY and CDR2 SVGAGI.

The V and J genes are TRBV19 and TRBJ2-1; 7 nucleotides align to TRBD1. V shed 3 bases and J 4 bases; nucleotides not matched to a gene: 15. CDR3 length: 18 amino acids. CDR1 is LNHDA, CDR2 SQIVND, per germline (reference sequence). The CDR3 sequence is CASSMNGRGYETYNEQFF. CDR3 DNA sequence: TGTGCCAGTAGTATGAATGGCAGGGGGTATGAAACATACAATGAGCAGTTCTTC.

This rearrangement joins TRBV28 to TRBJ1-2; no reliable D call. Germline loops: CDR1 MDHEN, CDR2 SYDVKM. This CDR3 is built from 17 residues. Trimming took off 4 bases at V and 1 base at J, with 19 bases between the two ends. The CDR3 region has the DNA TGTGCCAGCAGTTCCCCCTGGTTACAGATAGTTAACTATGGCTACACCTTC. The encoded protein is CASSSPWLQIVNYGYTF.